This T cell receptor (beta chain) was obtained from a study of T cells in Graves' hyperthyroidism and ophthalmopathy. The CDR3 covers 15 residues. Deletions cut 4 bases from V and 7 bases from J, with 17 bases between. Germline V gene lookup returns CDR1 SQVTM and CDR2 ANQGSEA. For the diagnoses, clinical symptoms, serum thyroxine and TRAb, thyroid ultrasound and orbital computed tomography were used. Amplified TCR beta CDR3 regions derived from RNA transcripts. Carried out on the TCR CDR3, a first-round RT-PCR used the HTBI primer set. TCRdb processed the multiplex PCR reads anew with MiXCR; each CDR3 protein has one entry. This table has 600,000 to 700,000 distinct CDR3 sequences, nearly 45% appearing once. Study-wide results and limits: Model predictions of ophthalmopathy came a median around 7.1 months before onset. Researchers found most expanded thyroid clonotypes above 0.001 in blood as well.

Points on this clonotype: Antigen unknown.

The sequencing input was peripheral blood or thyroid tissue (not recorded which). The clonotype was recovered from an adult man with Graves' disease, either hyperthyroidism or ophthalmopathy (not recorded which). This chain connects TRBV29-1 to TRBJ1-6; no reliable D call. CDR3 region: CSVGEVEAKNSPLHF. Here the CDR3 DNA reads TGCAGCGTTGGCGAGGTTGAAGCTAAAAATTCACCCCTCCACTTT.